This T cell receptor beta chain was documented in a study of blood T cell repertoires in COVID-19. The protocol was immunoSEQ multiplex PCR, while the TCRdb copy is restricted to in-frame clones and leaves out a portion. The data hold approximately 390,000 clones, with 88% observed a single time. The CDR3 length is 16 residues. The germline V gene has CDR1 MGHRA and CDR2 YSYEKL. The V end lost 3 bases, the J end lost 5 bases, and 19 bases lay between the germline ends. This chain connects TRBV4-1 to TRBJ1-1; D is perhaps TRBD1 (5 bases). Material for sequencing was PBMCs or T cells enriched from blood (not recorded which). The clonotype comes from a woman in her thirties or forties with acute COVID-19. CDR3 DNA: TGCGCCAGCAGCCAGCCCTCCGGGGGGGGGATGACTGAAGCTTTCTTT. This translates into CASSQPSGGGMTEAFF.